This T cell receptor (beta chain) comes out of a study of T-cell reconstitution after alpha-beta-depleted transplantation in children. This clonotype was counted ten times or more. Its antigen is not identified. Study-level findings and limits: Several hundred expanded graft clones reportedly gave rise to the alpha-beta T cells present about two months after transplant. From newly produced T cells came most of the T-cell counts and diversity one year after transplant. Recipient T cells and thymic progenitors that survived were the source of the high TCRbeta diversity seen at day 60 in some patients.

The CDR3 is made up of 14 amino acids. Per germline, CDR1 DFQATT and CDR2 SNEGSKA (reference sequence). J lost 4 bases, V lost 8 bases, and 12 bases had no gene match. Unique molecular identifiers tagged the TCRbeta library. TCRdb analysed the PCR reads with MiXCR anew, one entry per CDR3 protein. The table shows 100,000 or so distinct CDR3 sequences, with about 25% occurring only once. This chain uses TRBV20-1 with TRBJ2-5, with 8 bases aligning to TRBD2. The sequence came from a boy younger than 10 with acute lymphoblastic leukemia, due to receive a stem cell transplant. The sequencing here drew on PBMCs, taken before TCRalphabeta/CD19-depleted stem cell transplant. CDR3 loop: CSPRWGLVRETQYF. The CDR3 nucleotides are TGCAGTCCCCGCTGGGGACTAGTCCGAGAGACCCAGTACTTC.